This T cell receptor beta chain was identified in a study of T cell repertoires in cytomegalovirus infection. Study-level background: The authors relied on CMV epitopes, both recently identified HLA-C-restricted and well-studied HLA-B-restricted. Public TCR beta signature analysis indicated the presence of both CMV infection and matching HLA type.

This clonotype has a single count. Its antigen is unknown. Study results and caveats: Cumulative frequency (of public TCR beta family members) identified carriers of CMV plus the relevant HLA. CMV-specific TCR beta clonotypes restricted by HLA-C were the ones dominating the ex vivo response.

Each CDR3 protein is one row after TCRdb ran MiXCR on the reads. In the table there are approximately 310,000 distinct CDR3 sequences, 25% of which are singletons. The receptor was derived from a human donor in good health (CMV status not recorded). Some clones in this sample may be carry-over from other donors' samples. The starting material was cultured PBMCs, obtained from culture after CMV antigen stimulation.

CDR3 protein: CSARVGIGSSNSNQPQHF. CDR3 bases: TGCAGTGCTAGAGTAGGCATCGGTAGCTCCAATAGCAATCAGCCCCAGCATTTT. The chain combines TRBV20-1 with TRBJ1-5; D is ambiguous. Trimming removed 1 base at V and 0 bases at J, with 19 bases between. This CDR3 spans 18 amino acids. The germline gives CDR1 DFQATT, CDR2 SNEGSKA (reference sequence).